Each of the 31 T cell receptor beta chains below was sequenced from the same sample in a study of CD8 T cells in ankylosing spondylitis. TCRdb analysed the 5' RACE reads with MiXCR anew, one entry per CDR3 protein. The sample lists about 220,000 distinct CDR3 sequences, over 9.5% occurring once. Sequences were obtained from blood, either unsorted or a sorted T cell fraction (not recorded which). The receptors come from a male donor with ankylosing spondylitis or in good health (not recorded which).

The J gene is TRBJ1-2, the V gene TRBV3-1; D possibly corresponds to TRBD1 (5 bases). Per the germline V gene, CDR1 is LGHDT and CDR2 is YNNKEL (reference sequence). The CDR3 spans 13 residues. V was pared by 4 bases and J by 3 bases, with 9 bases between. CDR3 nucleotide sequence: TGTGCCAGCAGCCCACAGGCCTACTATGGCTACACCTTC. Its protein product is CASSPQAYYGYTF.

This clonotype was seen repeatedly, ten times or more. V is TRBV11-2 and J is TRBJ2-4; 8 bases map to TRBD2. The CDR3 has 16 residues. Trimming removed 1 base from V and 8 bases from J; junction bases left unmatched: 10. Per the germline V gene, CDR1 is SGHAT and CDR2 is FQNNGV. The CDR3 sequence: CASSLGFGGVTDIQYF. The CDR3 bases are TGTGCCAGCAGCTTAGGTTTCGGGGGGGTCACGGACATTCAGTACTTC. Filled out from reference TRBV11-2 and TRBJ2-4, the complete variable domain reads EAGVAQSPRYKIIEKRQSVAFWCNPISGHATLYWYQQILGQGPKLLIQFQNNGVVDDSQLPKDRFSAERLKGVDSTLKIQPAKLEDSAVYLCASSLGFGGVTDIQYFGAGTRLSVL.

This clonotype occurred many times. The chain uses TRBV20-1 and TRBJ2-1; weak D call: TRBD2 (5 bases). The germline V gene encodes CDR1 DFQATT and CDR2 SNEGSKA (reference sequence). The CDR3 contains 17 residues. V was clipped by 4 bases and J by 9 bases, with 28 bases between them. In DNA, the CDR3 is TGCAGTGCTATAAAAACATTCCGGGTATTAGGAGGAGGTGAGCAGTTCTTC. Protein sequence: CSAIKTFRVLGGGEQFF.

Of note for this clonotype: One end of the junction does not line up with germline, which may come from a read error. The chain is built from TRBV5-1 and TRBJ2-5; 16 bases map to TRBD2. The CDR3 is 17 amino acids. Germline CDR1 SGHRS, CDR2 YFSETQ. CDR3 in amino acids: CASRPGLAGGLQDTQYF. The CDR3 DNA reads TGCGCCAGCAGACCGGGACTAGCGGGGGGGCTTCAAGACACCCAGTACTTC.

This chain links TRBV12-3 or TRBV12-4 with TRBJ1-6; D unresolved. V was trimmed by 1 base and J by 6 bases, leaving 13 bases between them. This CDR3 spans 16 amino acids. The CDR3: CASSLGGGLVNSPLHF. The CDR3 DNA reads as TGTGCCAGCAGTTTAGGGGGAGGGTTAGTTAATTCACCCCTCCACTTT.

This clonotype has more than one count but fewer than ten. The gene calls are TRBV24-1 and TRBJ2-5; the D is unclear. The V end was cut by 0 bases, the J end by 4 bases, with 8 bases between. The CDR3 has 14 amino acids. Per germline, CDR1 KGHDR and CDR2 SFDVKD. The CDR3 nucleotides are TGTGCCACCAGTGATTTGGATGGGGTAGAGACCCAGTACTTC. Its translation is CATSDLDGVETQYF.

The chain is built from TRBV7-9 and TRBJ2-3; a possible D gene is TRBD2 (5 bases). CDR3 length: 15 residues. Germline V gene sequence: CDR1 SEHNR, CDR2 FQNEAQ (reference sequence). The V end was cut by 1 base, the J end by 6 bases, with 14 bases between. In nucleotides, the CDR3 is TGTGCCAGCAGCTTAGAAGGACCTCCGGGGGATACGCAGTATTTT. This sequence encodes CASSLEGPPGDTQYF.

This clonotype was observed a handful of times. The chain uses TRBV24-1 and TRBJ2-5; D is tentatively TRBD1 or TRBD2 (6 bases each). Trimming removed 9 bases at V and 3 bases at J, with 13 bases between. The CDR3 has 13 amino acids. CDR1 and CDR2 from the germline V gene are KGHDR and SFDVKD. In DNA, the CDR3 is TGTGCCACCCGGGGGCCCACCGAAGAGACCCAGTACTTC. As protein: CATRGPTEETQYF.

This clonotype was seen more than once but under ten times. CDR3 loop: CASSAGGAGKDTQYF. The CDR3 coding sequence is TGTGCCAGCAGCGCCGGGGGGGCCGGGAAAGATACGCAGTATTTT. The chain joins TRBV7-6 to TRBJ2-3; 8 bases fit TRBD2. The CDR3 length is 15 residues. V dropped 5 bases and J dropped 5; count of bases not matched to a gene: 9. CDR1 SGHVS and CDR2 FNYEAQ come from the germline V gene. The full variable domain, completed using reference TRBV7-6 and TRBJ2-3, is GAGVSQSPRYKVTKRGQDVALRCDPISGHVSLYWYRQALGQGPEFLTYFNYEAQQDKSGLPNDRFSAERPEGSISTLTIQRTEQRDSAMYRCASSAGGAGKDTQYFGPGTRLTVL.

In its sample, this clonotype was seen many times. V gene TRBV5-1 combines with J gene TRBJ2-1; possible D gene TRBD1, 6 bases. The CDR3 has 15 residues. CDR1 SGHRS and CDR2 YFSETQ come from the germline V gene. Between the trimmed V and J ends, which lost 4 bases and 9 bases, there was a span of 20 bases. CDR3 loop: CASSPQGGVSGEQFF. The CDR3 bases are TGCGCCAGCAGCCCACAGGGTGGGGTGAGTGGTGAGCAGTTCTTC.

This clonotype was counted only a few times. DNA for the CDR3: TGTGCCAGCAGCCAAGACTCACTGCCCAATCAGCCCCAGCATTTT. Amino acids: CASSQDSLPNQPQHF. The chain links TRBV3-1 to TRBJ1-5; D ambiguous. The CDR3 extends over 15 amino acids. Germline-derived CDR1 and CDR2 are LGHDT and YNNKEL (reference sequence). The V end was cut by 0 bases, the J end by 3 bases, with 9 bases between.

This clonotype was found many times. The V call is TRBV27, the J call TRBJ2-7; 7 bases match TRBD1. Germline CDR1 MNHEY, CDR2 SMNVEV (reference sequence). This CDR3 has 13 residues. V was pared by 5 bases and J by 5 bases, with 6 bases of the junction left unmatched. The CDR3 reads CASSLTGVNEQYF. CDR3 sequence (DNA): TGTGCCAGCAGTCTAACAGGGGTCAACGAGCAGTACTTC.

This clonotype has a handful of counts. This sequence joins TRBV24-1 and TRBJ2-1, with 7 bases identical to TRBD2. The CDR3 runs 14 residues. The germline CDR1 and CDR2 sequences are KGHDR and SFDVKD. Losses at the gene ends were 1 base for V and 9 bases for J; bases not matched to a gene: 5. In nucleotides, the CDR3 is TGTGCCACCAGTGATTTTGCGGCTAGCGGTGAGCAGTTCTTC. This translates into CATSDFAASGEQFF.

This clonotype turned up a few times. V gene TRBV27 combines with J gene TRBJ1-1; the match to TRBD1 covers 9 bases. The CDR3 loop spans 18 amino acids. V lost 5 bases to trimming and J lost 3 bases; unmatched junction nucleotides: 16. Germline V gene lookup returns CDR1 MNHEY and CDR2 SMNVEV (reference sequence). This CDR3 reads CASSLFGQGRWGDTEAFF. DNA for the CDR3: TGTGCCAGCAGTCTATTTGGACAGGGGAGGTGGGGAGACACTGAAGCTTTCTTT.

There are many counts of this clonotype. The chain has TRBV7-8 and TRBJ2-6; D uncertain. CDR1 and CDR2 (germline): SGHVS, FQNEAQ. Trimming stripped 9 bases from V and 2 bases from J, with 8 bases between. The CDR3 runs to 13 residues. CDR3 sequence: CASRVAGANVLTF. The DNA of the CDR3 is TGTGCCAGTAGGGTTGCTGGGGCCAACGTCCTGACTTTC.

V gene TRBV6-1 combines with J gene TRBJ2-6; 9 bases agree with TRBD1. CDR1 and CDR2 (germline): MNHNS, SASEGT. The CDR3 sequence is 17 residues long. Trimming took 8 bases from V and 2 from J; bases not matched to a gene: 10. CDR3 loop: CASGGTGLAAGANVLTF. Here the CDR3 DNA reads TGTGCCAGCGGGGGGACAGGGCTTGCGGCTGGGGCCAACGTCCTGACTTTC.

The gene calls are TRBV5-1 and TRBJ2-3; 8 bases match TRBD1. V was clipped by 4 bases and J by 0 bases; unmatched bases: 7. The CDR3 spans 16 residues. Germline CDR1 SGHRS, CDR2 YFSETQ. The DNA of the CDR3 is TGCGCCAGCAGCCCCCGTGGACAGGGTAGCACAGATACGCAGTATTTT. Protein sequence: CASSPRGQGSTDTQYF.

The chain carries TRBV9 and TRBJ2-3; 7 nucleotides agree with TRBD2. J lost 2 bases, V lost 2 bases, and 8 bases had no gene match. This CDR3 has 16 residues. The germline V gene encodes CDR1 SGDLS and CDR2 YYNGEE. In nucleotides, the CDR3 is TGTGCCAGCAGCGTGGGAGGGGCTTCGACCACAGATACGCAGTATTTT. Amino acids: CASSVGGASTTDTQYF. The full variable domain, rest sourced from reference TRBV9 and TRBJ2-3, is DSGVTQTPKHLITATGQRVTLRCSPRSGDLSVYWYQQSLDQGLQFLIQYYNGEERAKGNILERFSAQQFPDLHSELNLSSLELGDSALYFCASSVGGASTTDTQYFGPGTRLTVL.

Concerning this clonotype itself: This may be a read error, as it is one base from a much larger clone. V gene TRBV30 combines with J gene TRBJ1-4, with 7 bases that match TRBD1. Germline assignment: CDR1 GTSNPN and CDR2 SVGIG (reference sequence). The length of the CDR3 is 15 residues. CDR3 coding DNA: TGTGCCTGGAGCCCGGGACAGATCCCGAATGAAAAACTGATTTTT. Encoded protein: CAWSPGQIPNEKLIF. Filled out from reference TRBV30 and TRBJ1-4, the complete variable domain reads SQTIHQWPATLVQPVGSPLSLECTVEGTSNPNLYWYRQAAGRGLQLLFYSVGIGQISSEVPQNLSASRPQDRQFILSSKKLLLSDSGFYLCAWSPGQIPNEKLIFGSGTQLSVL.

This clonotype has just a few counts. The chain recombines TRBV10-3 with TRBJ2-1; 9 bases agree with TRBD2. CDR1 and CDR2 (germline): ENHRY, SYGVKD. V trimming: 3 bases; J trimming: 9 bases; junction bases outside the gene matches: 12. The CDR3 covers 16 residues. The CDR3 sequence: CAISDSERGDRFEQFF. CDR3 bases: TGTGCCATCAGTGACTCCGAGCGGGGGGATCGGTTTGAGCAGTTCTTC.

This clonotype was found a few times. This rearrangement joins TRBV28 to TRBJ1-1; 7 bases map to TRBD1. The germline V gene encodes CDR1 MDHEN and CDR2 SYDVKM. Germline trimming cut 7 bases from V and 11 bases from J; bases unmatched to any gene: 13. The CDR3 runs to 13 residues. The chain's CDR3 is CASITTGLFFAFF. The CDR3 bases are TGTGCCAGCATCACGACAGGGTTGTTTTTCGCTTTCTTT.

The chain employs TRBV5-1 and TRBJ1-1; 7 nucleotides agree with TRBD1. The germline CDR1 and CDR2 sequences are SGHRS and YFSETQ. The CDR3 totals 14 residues. V was clipped by 3 bases and J by 1 base; unmatched bases: 3. CDR3 sequence: CASSWRQGNTEAFF. The CDR3, as DNA: TGCGCCAGCAGCTGGCGACAGGGGAACACTGAAGCTTTCTTT.

This clonotype has more than one count but fewer than ten. A much more abundant neighbour one base away suggests this may be a read error. This chain joins TRBV12-3 or TRBV12-4 and TRBJ1-2, with D perhaps matching TRBD1 (6 bases). This CDR3 region has 13 residues. The CDR3 DNA reads as TGTGCCAGCAGTTTGGACAGAAACTATGGCTACCCCTTC. Protein: CASSLDRNYGYPF.

In its sample, this clonotype was seen many times. The rearrangement uses TRBV20-1 and TRBJ2-7; 7 bases are a match to TRBD2. Germline CDR1 and CDR2: DFQATT and SNEGSKA (reference sequence). The CDR3 contains 13 residues. J was trimmed by 7 bases and V by 4 bases; bases with no gene match: 10. CDR3 sequence reads: CSANWGGSWEQYF. The CDR3 DNA follows: TGCAGTGCTAACTGGGGAGGGAGTTGGGAGCAGTACTTC.

This clonotype was seen many times. This rearrangement joins TRBV27 to TRBJ2-1, with D perhaps matching TRBD1 (6 bases). Germline V gene lookup returns CDR1 MNHEY and CDR2 SMNVEV (reference sequence). Trimming cost V 7 bases and J 7 bases, with 23 bases left between them. The CDR3 spans 16 residues. Here the CDR3 DNA reads TGTGCCAGCAATGGGATGGGGACACCCAAAGGGAATGAGCAGTTCTTC. It encodes CASNGMGTPKGNEQFF.

This clonotype was counted ten times or more. CDR3: CASSPTSGGAWQFF. DNA of the CDR3: TGTGCCAGCAGCCCGACTAGCGGGGGGGCATGGCAGTTCTTC. The chain has TRBV5-5 and TRBJ2-1, with 14 bases that match TRBD2. This CDR3 is 14 amino acids long. The V and J ends lost 4 bases and 12 bases, in that order; junction bases with no gene match: 6. Germline-derived CDR1 and CDR2 are SGHKS and YYEKEE (reference sequence).

Many counts were recorded for this clonotype. V is TRBV28 and J is TRBJ2-3, with D tentatively TRBD1 or TRBD2 (6 bases each). CDR3 length: 15 residues. Germline values: CDR1 MDHEN, CDR2 SYDVKM. V was shortened by 5 bases and J by 5 bases, with 17 bases between the two germline ends. DNA for the CDR3: TGTGCCAGCAGTCGAGGGGGGCTCCGTGGAGATACGCAGTATTTT. This gives the protein CASSRGGLRGDTQYF.

About this clonotype itself: A clone one base away is much larger, so this may be a read error. The chain has TRBV12-3 or TRBV12-4 and TRBJ1-1, with D maybe TRBD1 (5 bases). V lost 4 bases and J 7 bases, leaving 22 bases between the germline ends. The CDR3 is 16 amino acids. DNA of the CDR3: TGTGCCAGCAGTTCCCCCTCCCAAATGGGGCGGATTGAAGCTTTCTTT. This codes for CASSSPSQMGRIEAFF.

A few counts support this clonotype. The gene calls are TRBV25-1 and TRBJ2-7, with D perhaps matching TRBD2 (6 bases). Germline lookup yields CDR1 MGHDK and CDR2 SYGVNS. The ends were cut back, 4 bases at V and 0 bases at J, with 10 bases in the middle. The CDR3 covers 14 residues. CDR3 amino acids: CASSAGGLSYEQYF. As DNA, the CDR3 is TGTGCCAGCAGTGCCGGGGGACTCTCCTACGAGCAGTACTTC.

This clonotype was picked up many times. V is TRBV20-1 and J is TRBJ2-1, with 11 bases identical to TRBD2. Unmatched junction bases numbered 4, after V lost 3 bases and J lost 9 bases. The CDR3 is 13 amino acids. The V gene's germline CDR1 is DFQATT and CDR2 SNEGSKA (reference sequence). CDR3: CSARATSGVEQFF. The CDR3 DNA is TGCAGTGCTAGGGCGACTAGCGGGGTTGAGCAGTTCTTC.

This clonotype was seen at least ten times. The rearrangement links TRBV7-9 to TRBJ1-2, with 12 bases fitting TRBD1. The V and J ends lost 1 base and 4 bases, in that order; junction bases with no gene match: 7. The CDR3 sequence is 17 residues long. The germline CDR1 and CDR2 sequences are SEHNR and FQNEAQ (reference sequence). The CDR3 DNA reads as TGTGCCAGCAGCTTAGTTGGGACAGGGGGCGCCGGCTATGGCTACACCTTC. Amino acid sequence: CASSLVGTGGAGYGYTF.